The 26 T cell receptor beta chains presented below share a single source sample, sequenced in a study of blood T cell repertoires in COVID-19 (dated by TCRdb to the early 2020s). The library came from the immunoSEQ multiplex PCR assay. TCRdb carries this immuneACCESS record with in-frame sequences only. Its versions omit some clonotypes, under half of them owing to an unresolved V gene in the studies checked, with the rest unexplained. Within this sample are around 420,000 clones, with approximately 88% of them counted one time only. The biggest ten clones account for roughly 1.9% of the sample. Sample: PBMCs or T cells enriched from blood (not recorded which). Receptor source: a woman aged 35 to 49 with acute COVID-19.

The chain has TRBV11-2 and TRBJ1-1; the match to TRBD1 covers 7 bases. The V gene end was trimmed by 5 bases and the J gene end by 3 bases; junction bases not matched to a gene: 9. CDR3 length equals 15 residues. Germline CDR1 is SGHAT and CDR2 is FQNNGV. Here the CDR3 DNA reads TGTGCCAGCAGCCCCCTGACAGGGAAATACACTGAAGCTTTCTTT. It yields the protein CASSPLTGKYTEAFF.

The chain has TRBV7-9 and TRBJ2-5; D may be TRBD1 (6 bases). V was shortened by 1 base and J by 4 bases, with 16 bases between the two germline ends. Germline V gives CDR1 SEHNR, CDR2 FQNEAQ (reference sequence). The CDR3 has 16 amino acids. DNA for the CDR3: TGTGCCAGCAGCTTAGGTCAGGGGAGAGTGTCAGAGACCCAGTACTTC. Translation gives CASSLGQGRVSETQYF.

The CDR3 is CASSIGGLVENSPLHF. The CDR3 region has the DNA TGTGCCAGTAGTATAGGAGGGCTGGTAGAGAATTCACCCCTCCACTTT. The chain couples TRBV19 to TRBJ1-6; D is unclear. V was pared by 1 base and J by 7 bases, with 14 bases between. The length of the CDR3 is 16 residues. CDR1 is LNHDA, CDR2 SQIVND, per germline (reference sequence).

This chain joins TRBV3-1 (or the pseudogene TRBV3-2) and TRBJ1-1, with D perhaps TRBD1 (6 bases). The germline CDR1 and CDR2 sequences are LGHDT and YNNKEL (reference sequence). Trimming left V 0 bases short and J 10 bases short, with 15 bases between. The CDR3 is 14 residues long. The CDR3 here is CASSQDLGGIAAFF. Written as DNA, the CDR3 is TGTGCCAGCAGCCAAGATCTAGGGGGAATAGCAGCTTTCTTT.

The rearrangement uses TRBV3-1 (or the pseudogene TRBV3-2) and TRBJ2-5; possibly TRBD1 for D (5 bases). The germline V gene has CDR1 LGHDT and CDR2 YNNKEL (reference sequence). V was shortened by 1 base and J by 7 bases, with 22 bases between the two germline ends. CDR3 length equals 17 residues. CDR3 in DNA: TGTGCCAGCAGCCAAGTAATCCTGCAGGGAACGTTTTCGACCCAGTACTTC. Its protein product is CASSQVILQGTFSTQYF.

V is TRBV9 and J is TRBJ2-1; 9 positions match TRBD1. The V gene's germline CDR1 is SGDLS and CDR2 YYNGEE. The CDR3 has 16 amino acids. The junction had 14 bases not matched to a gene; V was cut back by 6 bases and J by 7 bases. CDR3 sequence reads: CASTRSGQGPVNEQFF. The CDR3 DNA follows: TGTGCCAGCACGCGAAGCGGACAGGGGCCTGTAAATGAGCAGTTCTTC.

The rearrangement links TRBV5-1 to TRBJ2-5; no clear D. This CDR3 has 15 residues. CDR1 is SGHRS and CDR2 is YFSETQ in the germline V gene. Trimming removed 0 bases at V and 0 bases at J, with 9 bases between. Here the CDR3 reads CASSLVPRDQETQYF. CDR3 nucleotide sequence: TGCGCCAGCAGCTTGGTTCCCCGGGACCAAGAGACCCAGTACTTC.

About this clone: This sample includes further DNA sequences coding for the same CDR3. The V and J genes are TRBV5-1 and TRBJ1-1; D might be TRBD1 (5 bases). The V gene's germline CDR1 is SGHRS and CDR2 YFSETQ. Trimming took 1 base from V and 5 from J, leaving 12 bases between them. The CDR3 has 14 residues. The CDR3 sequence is CASSLRQGFTEAFF. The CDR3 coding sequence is TGCGCCAGCAGCTTGAGGCAGGGTTTTACTGAAGCTTTCTTT.

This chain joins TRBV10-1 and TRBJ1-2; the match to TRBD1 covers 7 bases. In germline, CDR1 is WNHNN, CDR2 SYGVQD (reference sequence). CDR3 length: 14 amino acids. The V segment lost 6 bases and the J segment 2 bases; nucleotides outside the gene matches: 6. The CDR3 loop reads CASSPLGQNYGYTF. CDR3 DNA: TGCGCCAGCAGCCCACTGGGACAGAACTATGGCTACACCTTC.

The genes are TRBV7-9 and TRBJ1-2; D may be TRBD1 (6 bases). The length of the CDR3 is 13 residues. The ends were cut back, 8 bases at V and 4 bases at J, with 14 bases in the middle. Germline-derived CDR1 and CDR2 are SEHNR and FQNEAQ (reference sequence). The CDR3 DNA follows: TGTGCCAGCTTCGACAGGACCTTCTATGGCTACACCTTC. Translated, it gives CASFDRTFYGYTF.

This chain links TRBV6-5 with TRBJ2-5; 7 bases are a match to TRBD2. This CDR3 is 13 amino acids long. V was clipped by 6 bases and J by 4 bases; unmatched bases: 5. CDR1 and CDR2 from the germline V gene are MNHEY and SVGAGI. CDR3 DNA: TGTGCCAGCAGGCGACTAGCTAGAGAGACCCAGTACTTC. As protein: CASRRLARETQYF.

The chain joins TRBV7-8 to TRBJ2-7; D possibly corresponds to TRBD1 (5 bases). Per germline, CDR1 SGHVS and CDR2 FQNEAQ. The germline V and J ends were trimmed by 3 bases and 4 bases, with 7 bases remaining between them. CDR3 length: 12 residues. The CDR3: CASSFQGYEQYF. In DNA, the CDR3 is TGTGCCAGCAGCTTTCAGGGTTACGAGCAGTACTTC.

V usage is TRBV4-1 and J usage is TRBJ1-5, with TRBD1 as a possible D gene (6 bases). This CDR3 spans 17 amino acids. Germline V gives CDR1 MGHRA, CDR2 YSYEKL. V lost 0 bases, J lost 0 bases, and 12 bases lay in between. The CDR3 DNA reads TGCGCCAGCAGCCAAGAGCCCAGGGGCCCTAGCAATCAGCCCCAGCATTTT. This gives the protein CASSQEPRGPSNQPQHF.

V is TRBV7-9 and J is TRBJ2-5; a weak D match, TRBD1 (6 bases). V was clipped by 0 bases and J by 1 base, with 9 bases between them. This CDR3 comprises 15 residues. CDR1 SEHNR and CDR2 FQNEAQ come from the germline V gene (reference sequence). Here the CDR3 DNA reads TGTGCCAGCAGCTTAGCACTGGACAGCCAAGAGACCCAGTACTTC. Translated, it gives CASSLALDSQETQYF. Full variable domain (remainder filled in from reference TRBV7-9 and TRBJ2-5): DTGVSQNPRHKITKRGQNVTFRCDPISEHNRLYWYRQTLGQGPEFLTYFQNEAQLEKSRLLSDRFSAERPKGSFSTLEIQRTEQGDSAMYLCASSLALDSQETQYFGPGTRLLVL.

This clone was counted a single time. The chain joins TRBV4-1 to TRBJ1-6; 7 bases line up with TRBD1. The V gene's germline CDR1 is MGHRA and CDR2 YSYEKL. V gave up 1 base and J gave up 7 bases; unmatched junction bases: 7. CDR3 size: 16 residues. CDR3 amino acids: CASSQAPRGKNSPLHF. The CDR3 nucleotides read TGCGCCAGCAGCCAAGCGCCCAGGGGGAAGAATTCACCCCTCCACTTT.

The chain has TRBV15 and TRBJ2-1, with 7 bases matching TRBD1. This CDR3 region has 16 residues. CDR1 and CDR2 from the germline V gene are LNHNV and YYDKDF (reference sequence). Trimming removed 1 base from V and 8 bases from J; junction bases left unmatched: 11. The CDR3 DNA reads TGTGCCACCAGCAGAGCGGCCAACAGGGGTTGGGATGAGCAGTTCTTC. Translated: CATSRAANRGWDEQFF.

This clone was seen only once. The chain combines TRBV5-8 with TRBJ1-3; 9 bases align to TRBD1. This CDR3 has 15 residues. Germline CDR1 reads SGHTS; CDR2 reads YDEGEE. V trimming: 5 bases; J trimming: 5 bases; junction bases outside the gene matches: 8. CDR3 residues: CASREPGQGRNTIYF. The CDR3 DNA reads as TGTGCCAGCAGAGAACCGGGACAGGGAAGAAACACCATATATTTT.

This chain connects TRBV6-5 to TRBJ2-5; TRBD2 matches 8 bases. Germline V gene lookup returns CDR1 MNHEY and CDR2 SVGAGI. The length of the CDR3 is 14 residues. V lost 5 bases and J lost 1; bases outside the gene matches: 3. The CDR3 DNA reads TGTGCCAGCAGTCGGGGGGGGTTCCAAGAGACCCAGTACTTC. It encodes CASSRGGFQETQYF.

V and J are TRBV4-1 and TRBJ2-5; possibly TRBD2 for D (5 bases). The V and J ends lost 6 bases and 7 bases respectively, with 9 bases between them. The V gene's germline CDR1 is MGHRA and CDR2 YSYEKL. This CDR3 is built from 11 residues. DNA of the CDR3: TGCGCCAGCAGTCGGGCGGGGACCCAGTACTTC. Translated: CASSRAGTQYF.

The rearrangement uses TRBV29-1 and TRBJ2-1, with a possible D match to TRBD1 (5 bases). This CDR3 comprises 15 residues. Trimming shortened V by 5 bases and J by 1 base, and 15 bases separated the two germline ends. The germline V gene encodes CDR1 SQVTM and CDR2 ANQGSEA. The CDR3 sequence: CSVHDPGKSYNEQFF. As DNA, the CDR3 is TGCAGCGTTCACGACCCAGGGAAATCCTACAATGAGCAGTTCTTC.

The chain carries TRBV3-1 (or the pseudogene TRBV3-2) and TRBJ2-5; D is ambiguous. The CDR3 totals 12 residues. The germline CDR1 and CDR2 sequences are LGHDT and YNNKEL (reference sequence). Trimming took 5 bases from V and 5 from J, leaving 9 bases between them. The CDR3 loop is CASSSVWETQYF. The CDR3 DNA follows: TGTGCCAGCAGCTCAGTCTGGGAGACCCAGTACTTC.

The CDR3 sequence: CASSFFPGTGDGYTF. The CDR3 DNA reads TGTGCCAGCAGCTTTTTCCCTGGGACAGGGGATGGCTACACCTTC. The gene calls are TRBV5-4 and TRBJ1-2, with 10 nucleotides matching TRBD1. The V segment lost 2 bases and the J segment 6 bases; nucleotides outside the gene matches: 7. From germline, CDR1 is SGHNT and CDR2 YYREEE (reference sequence). The CDR3 sequence is 15 residues long.

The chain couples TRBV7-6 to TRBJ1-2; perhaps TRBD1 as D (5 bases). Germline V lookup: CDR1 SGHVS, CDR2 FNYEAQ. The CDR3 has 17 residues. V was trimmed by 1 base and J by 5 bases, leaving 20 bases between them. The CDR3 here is CASSLELLPTDQYGYTF. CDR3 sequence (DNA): TGTGCCAGCAGCTTAGAATTGTTACCGACAGATCAGTATGGCTACACCTTC.

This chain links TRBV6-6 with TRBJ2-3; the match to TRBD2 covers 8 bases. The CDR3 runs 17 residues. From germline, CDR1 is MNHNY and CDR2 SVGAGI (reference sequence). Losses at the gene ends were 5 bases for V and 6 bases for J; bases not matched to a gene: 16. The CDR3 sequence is CASSPETIAGLWDTQYF. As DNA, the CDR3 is TGTGCCAGCAGTCCTGAGACTATAGCGGGGTTATGGGATACGCAGTATTTT.

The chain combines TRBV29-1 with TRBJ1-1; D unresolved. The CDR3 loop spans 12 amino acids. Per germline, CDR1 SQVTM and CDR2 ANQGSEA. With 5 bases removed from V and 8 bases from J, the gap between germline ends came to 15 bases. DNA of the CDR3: TGCAGCGTTAGGACTTATCGGACCGAAGCTTTCTTT. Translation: CSVRTYRTEAFF.

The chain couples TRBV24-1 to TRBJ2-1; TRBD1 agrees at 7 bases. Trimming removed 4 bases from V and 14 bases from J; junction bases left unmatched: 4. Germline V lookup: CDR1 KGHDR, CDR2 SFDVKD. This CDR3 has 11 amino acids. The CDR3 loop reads CATSEDRRKFF. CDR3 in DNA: TGTGCCACCAGTGAGGACAGGAGGAAGTTCTTC.